These 19 T cell receptor beta chains share one sample of origin, sequenced in a study of blood T cell repertoires in COVID-19. Profiled with immunoSEQ multiplex PCR; TCRdb holds only in-frame clones, not every one. The sample lists under 150,000 clones, roughly 72% occurring once. What was sequenced was peripheral blood. These receptors came from a human donor in a cohort sampled during active COVID-19.

The rearrangement joins TRBV5-1 to TRBJ1-1; maybe TRBD1 (6 bases). V was trimmed by 5 bases and J by 0 bases, leaving 8 bases between them. This CDR3 comprises 13 residues. Germline lookup yields CDR1 SGHRS and CDR2 YFSETQ. CDR3 loop: CASSEGVNTEAFF. The CDR3 bases are TGCGCCAGCAGTGAGGGGGTGAACACTGAAGCTTTCTTT.

The chain uses TRBV9 and TRBJ1-2; 8 bases map to TRBD1. V gave up 4 bases and J gave up 4 bases; unmatched junction bases: 9. Germline V lookup: CDR1 SGDLS, CDR2 YYNGEE. This CDR3 is 15 amino acids long. CDR3 bases: TGTGCCAGCAGCCCCGACGGACAGGGAGGCTATGGCTACACCTTC. Amino acid sequence: CASSPDGQGGYGYTF.

This clone was detected once. The chain links TRBV19 to TRBJ2-1; D possibly corresponds to TRBD1 (6 bases). V was trimmed by 3 bases and J by 6 bases, leaving 18 bases between them. This CDR3 has 16 residues. The V gene's germline CDR1 is LNHDA and CDR2 SQIVND (reference sequence). Here the CDR3 reads CASSIPDRPGRNEQFF. Written as DNA, the CDR3 is TGTGCCAGTAGTATCCCCGACAGGCCCGGGCGCAATGAGCAGTTCTTC. Using reference TRBV19 and TRBJ2-1 for the parts outside the CDR3, the full variable domain is DGGITQSPKYLFRKEGQNVTLSCEQNLNHDAMYWYRQDPGQGLRLIYYSQIVNDFQKGDIAEGYSVSREKKESFPLTVTSAQKNPTAFYLCASSIPDRPGRNEQFFGPGTRLTVL.

V is TRBV5-6 and J is TRBJ1-1; D is ambiguous. Germline V gene data show CDR1 as SGHDT and CDR2 as YYEEEE. This CDR3 has 13 residues. The germline V and J ends were trimmed by 6 bases and 0 bases, with 9 bases remaining between them. CDR3 amino acids: CASIEHLNTEAFF. Written as DNA, the CDR3 is TGTGCCAGCATCGAACACCTGAACACTGAAGCTTTCTTT.

The gene calls are TRBV4-1 and TRBJ1-6; D remains unclear. Trimming left V 1 base short and J 5 bases short, with 9 bases between. Per germline, CDR1 MGHRA and CDR2 YSYEKL. CDR3 size: 15 residues. The CDR3 sequence is CASSQGGRNNSPLHF. In DNA form, the CDR3 reads TGCGCCAGCAGCCAAGGAGGGCGAAATAATTCACCCCTCCACTTT.

A few counts support this clone. This sequence joins TRBV4-2 and TRBJ2-1; a weak D match, TRBD2 (6 bases). The germline V and J ends were trimmed by 4 bases and 7 bases, with 17 bases remaining between them. Per the germline V gene, CDR1 is LGHNA and CDR2 is YNFKEQ. This CDR3 is 15 amino acids long. The CDR3 spells CASSPRDSASNEQFF. CDR3 sequence (DNA): TGTGCCAGCAGCCCACGGGACTCGGCTTCTAATGAGCAGTTCTTC.

The chain has TRBV27 and TRBJ2-1; D is perhaps TRBD1 (6 bases). The CDR3 has 19 amino acids. Germline values: CDR1 MNHEY, CDR2 SMNVEV (reference sequence). V lost 2 bases, J lost 1 base, and 21 bases lay in between. The CDR3: CASSLVWGPIKLSYNEQFF. Written as DNA, the CDR3 is TGTGCCAGCAGTTTAGTCTGGGGGCCCATTAAGCTGTCCTACAATGAGCAGTTCTTC.

V and J are TRBV6-5 and TRBJ2-5; 7 nucleotides line up with TRBD2. Germline V gives CDR1 MNHEY, CDR2 SVGAGI. The CDR3 spans 11 residues. The junction had 4 bases not matched to a gene; V was cut back by 9 bases and J by 6 bases. CDR3 protein: CASEAGKTQYF. The CDR3 nucleotides are TGTGCCAGTGAAGCGGGAAAGACCCAGTACTTC.

This clone was detected once. The rearrangement uses TRBV3-1 (or the pseudogene TRBV3-2) and TRBJ1-2; TRBD1 matches at 9 bases. The germline CDR1 and CDR2 sequences are LGHDT and YNNKEL (reference sequence). The length of the CDR3 is 15 residues. V was pared by 4 bases and J by 4 bases, with 7 bases of the junction left unmatched. This chain's CDR3 is CASSPRDRETYGYTF. The CDR3 coding sequence is TGTGCCAGCAGCCCCAGGGACAGGGAAACCTATGGCTACACCTTC.

This clone appeared a single time. This chain uses TRBV11-1 with TRBJ1-1, with TRBD1 matching over 10 bases. CDR1 and CDR2 from the germline V gene are SGHAT and FQDESV (reference sequence). V dropped 5 bases and J dropped 5; count of bases not matched to a gene: 8. This CDR3 region has 15 residues. The CDR3 DNA follows: TGTGCCAGCAGCCCCCTGACAGGGGGCTATACTGAAGCTTTCTTT. This sequence encodes CASSPLTGGYTEAFF.

This rearrangement joins TRBV19 to TRBJ2-2, with TRBD1 identical over 7 bases. Germline-derived CDR1 and CDR2 are LNHDA and SQIVND (reference sequence). The trim removed 4 bases at V and 4 bases at J, leaving 6 bases unmatched. CDR3 length equals 15 residues. Written as DNA, the CDR3 is TGTGCCAGTAGTACCAGGGACAGCCTCACCGGGGAGCTGTTTTTT. This sequence encodes CASSTRDSLTGELFF.

This chain links TRBV25-1 with TRBJ2-6, with D tentatively TRBD2 (6 bases). There are 15 residues in the CDR3. Germline CDR1 and CDR2: MGHDK and SYGVNS. V was shortened by 3 bases and J by 4 bases, with 10 bases between the two germline ends. The CDR3 reads CASSDSGRGANVLTF. The CDR3 DNA reads as TGTGCCAGCAGTGATTCGGGGAGGGGGGCCAACGTCCTGACTTTC.

This clone was counted between two and nine times. The CDR3 DNA sequence: TGTGCCAGTAGTACATTTTCCGAGTCTTCAAACTATGGCTACACCTTC. Translation gives CASSTFSESSNYGYTF. The chain joins TRBV19 to TRBJ1-2; no reliable D call. The CDR3 has 16 amino acids. Germline loops: CDR1 LNHDA, CDR2 SQIVND (reference sequence). V was clipped by 4 bases and J by 2 bases, with 17 bases between them.

The J gene is TRBJ2-7, the V gene TRBV7-8, with D hard to call. The length of the CDR3 is 13 residues. V was cut by 5 bases and J by 6 bases, with 14 bases left in between. Per the germline V gene, CDR1 is SGHVS and CDR2 is FQNEAQ. CDR3 nucleotide sequence: TGTGCCAGCAGCCCGAGGCGCCAGATCGAGCAGTACTTC. Translated: CASSPRRQIEQYF.

The chain combines TRBV5-1 with TRBJ2-3; TRBD2 might be the D (7 bases). Between the trimmed V and J ends, which lost 7 bases and 4 bases, there was a span of 16 bases. CDR1 is SGHRS, CDR2 YFSETQ, per germline. The CDR3 runs 14 residues. CDR3 in DNA: TGCGCCAGCCACCTGGGGGGGGCGGCAGATACGCAGTATTTT. Translating gives CASHLGGAADTQYF.

This clone is a singleton in its sample. The chain is built from TRBV7-2 and TRBJ2-5; the match to TRBD2 covers 11 bases. The CDR3 length is 16 residues. J was trimmed by 7 bases and V by 2 bases; bases with no gene match: 9. Germline V lookup: CDR1 SGHTA, CDR2 FQGNSA. CDR3 amino acids: CASSLLLAGGSGTQYF. In DNA, the CDR3 is TGTGCCAGCAGCTTATTGCTAGCGGGGGGCAGTGGGACCCAGTACTTC.

As to this clone: This same CDR3 is encoded by further DNA sequences in the sample. The chain recombines TRBV27 with TRBJ2-1, with TRBD2 identical over 8 bases. The CDR3 extends over 14 amino acids. Trimming took 6 bases from V and 5 from J; bases not matched to a gene: 6. Germline CDR1 reads MNHEY; CDR2 reads SMNVEV (reference sequence). Written as DNA, the CDR3 is TGTGCCAGCAGCGAGCGGGGGCCCAACAATGAGCAGTTCTTC. Amino acid sequence: CASSERGPNNEQFF.

This rearrangement joins TRBV7-8 to TRBJ1-2; 11 nucleotides align to TRBD1. V shed 5 bases, J shed 6 bases, and the junction held 8 bases outside the gene matches. CDR1 SGHVS and CDR2 FQNEAQ come from the germline V gene. CDR3 length: 15 amino acids. The DNA for the CDR3 is TGTGCCAGCAGCACCAGGACAGGGGGCTTGGATGGCTACACCTTC. Translated: CASSTRTGGLDGYTF.

The V call is TRBV5-6, the J call TRBJ1-2, with a weak D call TRBD1 (6 bases). The ends were cut back, 4 bases at V and 8 bases at J, with 18 bases in the middle. The germline V gene has CDR1 SGHDT and CDR2 YYEEEE. The CDR3 consists of 14 residues. In nucleotides, the CDR3 is TGTGCCAGCAGCCAGACAGGCAGGCCCAGGGGCTACACCTTC. Encoded protein: CASSQTGRPRGYTF.